These 10 T cell receptor beta chains share one sample of origin, sequenced in a study of PD-1 blockade in mismatch repair-deficient tumors. The data were produced by immunoSEQ multiplex PCR, yet TCRdb's version contains in-frame clones alone and is incomplete. The repertoire consists of roughly 9,000 clones, with approximately 85% occurring once and the leading ten covering 0.9% to 1%. The material was PBMCs, obtained 46 to 47 weeks after starting pembrolizumab. The source of these receptors is an adult with mismatch repair-deficient cancer.

The CDR3 loop reads CASSNRLAGESRATGELFF. The CDR3 DNA follows: TGTGCCAGCAGCAACCGACTAGCGGGGGAATCAAGGGCCACCGGGGAGCTGTTTTTT. The V and J genes are TRBV7-9 and TRBJ2-2, with 12 bases fitting TRBD2. CDR3 size: 19 residues. V dropped 5 bases and J dropped 4; count of bases not matched to a gene: 14. Germline V gene sequence: CDR1 SEHNR, CDR2 FQNEAQ (reference sequence).

The chain uses TRBV6-5 and TRBJ2-1; D perhaps matches TRBD2 (6 bases). From germline, CDR1 is MNHEY and CDR2 SVGAGI. V was clipped by 5 bases and J by 8 bases, with 10 bases between them. This CDR3 spans 12 amino acids. CDR3 sequence reads: CASSRLDHEQFF. The CDR3 nucleotides are TGTGCCAGCAGTAGACTAGATCATGAGCAGTTCTTC.

J is TRBJ2-2 and V is TRBV28; 14 nucleotides match TRBD2. Germline loops: CDR1 MDHEN, CDR2 SYDVKM. With 6 bases clipped from V and 1 base from J, the junction kept 10 bases outside the gene matches. CDR3 size: 19 residues. The CDR3: CASRHWGLAGVGNTGELFF. The CDR3 DNA reads TGTGCCAGCAGGCACTGGGGACTAGCGGGAGTGGGGAACACCGGGGAGCTGTTTTTT.

A remark on this clone: The same CDR3 also results from other DNA sequences found in this sample. The V and J genes are TRBV29-1 and TRBJ2-1; D remains ambiguous. The CDR3 spans 13 residues. V was cut by 5 bases and J by 0 bases, with 8 bases left in between. CDR1 SQVTM and CDR2 ANQGSEA come from the germline V gene. In DNA, the CDR3 is TGCAGCGTTAAGAAGAGCTCCTACAATGAGCAGTTCTTC. Its protein product is CSVKKSSYNEQFF.

This clone has just one count. This chain connects TRBV29-1 to TRBJ1-2; 8 bases line up with TRBD1. V trimming: 4 bases; J trimming: 1 base; junction bases outside the gene matches: 5. The CDR3 runs to 14 residues. From germline, CDR1 is SQVTM and CDR2 ANQGSEA. The CDR3: CSVVGQGLNYGYTF. The CDR3 nucleotides are TGCAGCGTTGTCGGACAGGGACTTAACTATGGCTACACCTTC.

As regards this clone: Mismatch with germline at one junction end may stem from a read error. The same CDR3 arises from other DNA sequences in this sample as well. The chain couples TRBV5-1 to TRBJ2-1; a possible D gene is TRBD1 (5 bases). Germline assignment: CDR1 SGHRS and CDR2 YFSETQ. The CDR3 sequence is 14 residues long. The CDR3 here is CASSTGLSYNEQFF. In DNA form, the CDR3 reads TGTGCCAGCAGCACAGGCCTTTCCTACAATGAGCAGTTCTTC.

V and J are TRBV19 and TRBJ1-2, with TRBD1 identical over 9 bases. Germline lookup yields CDR1 LNHDA and CDR2 SQIVND (reference sequence). CDR3 length: 15 amino acids. The trim removed 10 bases at V and 4 bases at J, leaving 13 bases unmatched. CDR3 in DNA: TGTGCCATCCTAGGGGGACAGGGACGGGGCTATGGCTACACCTTC. Encoded protein: CAILGGQGRGYGYTF.

This rearrangement joins TRBV5-1 to TRBJ2-5; D unresolved. The CDR3 spans 13 residues. The germline V and J ends were trimmed by 2 bases and 1 base, with 6 bases remaining between them. Germline-derived CDR1 and CDR2 are SGHRS and YFSETQ. The CDR3 nucleotides read TGCGCCAGCAGCTTACCCGGCCAAGAGACCCAGTACTTC. Residues: CASSLPGQETQYF.

V usage is TRBV19 and J usage is TRBJ2-7; a possible D gene is TRBD1 (6 bases). This CDR3 contains 13 residues. V shed 7 bases and J shed 1 base, with 11 bases lying between them. From germline, CDR1 is LNHDA and CDR2 SQIVND (reference sequence). The CDR3 is CASNREQSYEQYF. The CDR3 region has the DNA TGTGCCAGTAACAGGGAACAGTCCTACGAGCAGTACTTC.

V is TRBV30 and J is TRBJ1-2, with D uncertain. Trimming stripped 2 bases from V and 2 bases from J, with 3 bases between. The CDR3 spans 11 residues. The germline V gene encodes CDR1 GTSNPN and CDR2 SVGIG (reference sequence). The chain's CDR3 is CAWSSNYGYTF. The DNA for the CDR3 is TGTGCCTGGAGTTCGAACTATGGCTACACCTTC.